These 10 T cell receptor beta chains were sequenced from one sample in a study of CD8 T cells in ankylosing spondylitis. In TCRdb, the 5' RACE reads were re-called with MiXCR into one record per CDR3 protein. The sample records 130,000 or so distinct CDR3 sequences, 7% being singletons. Sequencing used blood, either unsorted or a sorted T cell fraction (not recorded which). The origin of the receptors is a male donor with ankylosing spondylitis or in good health (not recorded which).

This clonotype was counted ten times or more. V is TRBV27 and J is TRBJ2-3; 7 bases are a match to TRBD1. The trim removed 5 bases at V and 9 bases at J, leaving 5 bases unmatched. The length of the CDR3 is 12 residues. Per the germline V gene, CDR1 is MNHEY and CDR2 is SMNVEV (reference sequence). The CDR3 spells CASSPRQGTQYF. CDR3 sequence (DNA): TGTGCCAGCAGTCCCCGACAGGGAACGCAGTATTTT.

The V call is TRBV7-9, the J call TRBJ2-7; 8 bases are shared with TRBD1. V lost 1 base and J lost 2; bases outside the gene matches: 7. Germline values: CDR1 SEHNR, CDR2 FQNEAQ (reference sequence). The CDR3 length is 16 residues. In DNA form, the CDR3 reads TGTGCCAGCAGCTTAGTGGGGACAGGTCCAACCTACGAGCAGTACTTC. Translation gives CASSLVGTGPTYEQYF.

This clonotype appeared many times. The CDR3 DNA is TGCGCCAGCAGCTCGACTCGGACGAACACCGGGGAGCTGTTTTTT. Translation gives CASSSTRTNTGELFF. The chain carries TRBV5-1 and TRBJ2-2; D gene unclear. Germline V CDR1 and CDR2: SGHRS, YFSETQ. The V gene lost 3 bases and the J gene lost 0 bases, with 9 bases spanning the gap. The CDR3 has 15 amino acids.

This clonotype was counted many times. The chain joins TRBV7-9 to TRBJ2-1; perhaps TRBD1 as D (6 bases). This CDR3 has 13 amino acids. Per germline, CDR1 SEHNR and CDR2 FQNEAQ (reference sequence). Deletions cut 0 bases from V and 9 bases from J, with 9 bases between. As DNA, the CDR3 is TGTGCCAGCAGCTTAGCGCAGGGGAGTGAGCAGTTCTTC. It codes for CASSLAQGSEQFF.

This clonotype was detected ten times or more. The gene calls are TRBV7-2 and TRBJ2-2; D perhaps matches TRBD1 (6 bases). The CDR3 consists of 14 residues. CDR1 is SGHTA, CDR2 FQGNSA, per germline. V gave up 5 bases and J gave up 7 bases, with 14 bases separating them. The CDR3 sequence: CASSPYRAGGELFF. CDR3 sequence (DNA): TGTGCCAGCAGCCCATACAGGGCGGGCGGGGAGCTGTTTTTT.

This clonotype was observed many times. The chain links TRBV5-1 to TRBJ2-5; 11 bases align to TRBD2. The CDR3 totals 14 residues. CDR1 is SGHRS, CDR2 YFSETQ, per germline. J lost 3 bases, V lost 4 bases, and 2 bases had no gene match. CDR3 in amino acids: CASSTGLAEETQYF. CDR3 coding DNA: TGCGCCAGCAGCACGGGACTAGCGGAAGAGACCCAGTACTTC.

There are many counts of this clonotype. The V call is TRBV20-1, the J call TRBJ1-3, with 8 bases identical to TRBD1. The CDR3 consists of 15 residues. In germline, CDR1 is DFQATT, CDR2 SNEGSKA (reference sequence). V lost 6 bases, J lost 5 bases, and 12 bases stayed unmatched. CDR3 loop: CSALDRGIERNTIYF. CDR3 DNA: TGCAGTGCCCTCGACAGGGGCATCGAGCGAAACACCATATATTTT.

Ten or more counts support this clonotype. This chain connects TRBV12-3 or TRBV12-4 to TRBJ2-5; perhaps TRBD2 as D (6 bases). This CDR3 has 16 amino acids. Deletions cut 3 bases from V and 5 bases from J, with 19 bases between. The CDR3 loop is CASSFFSAGSGETQYF. DNA for the CDR3: TGTGCCAGCAGTTTTTTTTCGGCGGGAAGTGGTGAGACCCAGTACTTC.

This clonotype was picked up many times. The chain links TRBV10-3 to TRBJ1-6; TRBD1 aligns across 7 bases. Trimming removed 7 bases from V and 8 bases from J; junction bases left unmatched: 8. Per the germline V gene, CDR1 is ENHRY and CDR2 is SYGVKD. The CDR3 consists of 14 residues. The CDR3 bases are TGTGCCATCACCCCAGGGGGGGGGGATTCACCCCTCCACTTT. Protein product: CAITPGGGDSPLHF.

At least ten counts were recorded for this clonotype. The chain recombines TRBV7-3 with TRBJ2-2; no clear D gene. Germline V gives CDR1 SGHTA, CDR2 FQGTGA. Trimming stripped 2 bases from V and 4 bases from J, with 8 bases between. The CDR3 totals 14 residues. CDR3 sequence: CASSLHSTTGELFF. The CDR3 DNA reads TGTGCCAGCAGCTTACACAGCACCACCGGGGAGCTGTTTTTT.